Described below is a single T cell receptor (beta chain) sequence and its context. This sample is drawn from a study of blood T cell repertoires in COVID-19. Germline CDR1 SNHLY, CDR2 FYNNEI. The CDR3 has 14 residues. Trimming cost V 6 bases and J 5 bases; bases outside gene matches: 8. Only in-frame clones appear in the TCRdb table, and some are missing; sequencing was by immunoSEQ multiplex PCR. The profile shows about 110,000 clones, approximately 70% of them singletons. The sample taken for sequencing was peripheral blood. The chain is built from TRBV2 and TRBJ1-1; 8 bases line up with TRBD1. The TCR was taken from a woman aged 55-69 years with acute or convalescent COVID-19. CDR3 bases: TGTGCCAGCAGGGACTTTACAGGGGGGACTGAAGCTTTCTTT. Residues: CASRDFTGGTEAFF.